This T cell receptor (beta chain) is drawn from a study of CD8+ T cells in alopecia areata. Turning to this clone: Its antigen remains unknown.

The CDR3 is 14 amino acids. The germline gives CDR1 GTSNPN, CDR2 SVGIG (reference sequence). J gave up 0 bases and V 8 bases, and 10 bases lay outside the gene matches. The treatment denotes: oral pan-JAK inhibitor, 5-10 mg twice daily. cDNA prepared by RNA extraction and subsequent reverse transcription served as the template for sequencing. Repertoires were generated with immunoSEQ multiplex PCR, while TCRdb's copy carries only in-frame clones and drops some. The data contain under 200,000 clones, around 59% of them seen just once; the ten biggest clones take up 11% to 15%. Findings of the study overall: Clonality exceeded that of normal scalp in lesional scalp, most notably in alopecia totalis/universalis.

The origin of this receptor is a human donor with alopecia areata. This sequence joins TRBV30 and TRBJ2-7, with TRBD1 matching over 7 bases. The sequenced sample was CD4+ T cells sorted from blood, obtained at week 24, from a patient treated with tofacitinib. The CDR3 loop is CAGEMTGSSYEQYF. CDR3 DNA sequence: TGTGCCGGAGAGATGACAGGGAGCTCCTACGAGCAGTACTTC. The variable domain in full, with the rest retrieved from reference TRBV30 and TRBJ2-7, is SQTIHQWPATLVQPVGSPLSLECTVEGTSNPNLYWYRQAAGRGLQLLFYSVGIGQISSEVPQNLSASRPQDRQFILSSKKLLLSDSGFYLCAGEMTGSSYEQYFGPGTRLTVT.